The next 2 T cell receptor beta chains were all read from a single sample in a study of shared clonotypes between healthy human individuals. The table came from immunoSEQ multiplex PCR; TCRdb's copy has only in-frame clones and leaves some out. Here the sample spans approximately 2,300,000 clones, 85% to 95% being singletons. Sequencing input: naive CD4+ T cells from PBMCs. As to subset: CD45RA+ positively selected. Receptors originate from a man in his late teens or twenties in good health. Some clones in this sample may be carry-over from other donors' samples.

This sequence joins TRBV4-3 and TRBJ1-5; TRBD1 might be the D (6 bases). Germline CDR1 LGHNA, CDR2 YSLEER. Trimming removed 0 bases from V and 4 bases from J, with 22 bases in between. The CDR3 consists of 19 residues. The CDR3 DNA reads as TGCGCCAGCAGCCAAGACCCCGGGCTCCGGGGGGCTGGTAATCAGCCCCAGCATTTT. Translating gives CASSQDPGLRGAGNQPQHF.

The gene calls are TRBV6-5 and TRBJ1-4; D is perhaps TRBD1 (6 bases). Trimming left V 0 bases short and J 7 bases short, with 12 bases between. The CDR3 consists of 15 residues. CDR1 is MNHEY and CDR2 is SVGAGI in the germline V gene. CDR3 coding DNA: TGTGCCAGCAGTTACTCGGCAGGGGTGGCTGAAAAACTGTTTTTT. Its translation: CASSYSAGVAEKLFF.